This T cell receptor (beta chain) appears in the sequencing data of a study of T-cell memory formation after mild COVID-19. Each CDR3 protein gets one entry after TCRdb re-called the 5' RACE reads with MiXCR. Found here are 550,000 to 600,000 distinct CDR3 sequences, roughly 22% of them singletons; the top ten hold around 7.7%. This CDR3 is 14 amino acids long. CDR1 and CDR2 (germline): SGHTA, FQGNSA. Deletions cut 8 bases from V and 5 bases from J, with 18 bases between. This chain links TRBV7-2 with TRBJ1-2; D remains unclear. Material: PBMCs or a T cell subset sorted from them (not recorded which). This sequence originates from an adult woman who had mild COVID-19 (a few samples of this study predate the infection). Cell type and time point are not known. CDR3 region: CASGERATGYGYTF. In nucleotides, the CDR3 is TGTGCCAGCGGCGAGAGGGCCACGGGGTATGGCTACACCTTC.